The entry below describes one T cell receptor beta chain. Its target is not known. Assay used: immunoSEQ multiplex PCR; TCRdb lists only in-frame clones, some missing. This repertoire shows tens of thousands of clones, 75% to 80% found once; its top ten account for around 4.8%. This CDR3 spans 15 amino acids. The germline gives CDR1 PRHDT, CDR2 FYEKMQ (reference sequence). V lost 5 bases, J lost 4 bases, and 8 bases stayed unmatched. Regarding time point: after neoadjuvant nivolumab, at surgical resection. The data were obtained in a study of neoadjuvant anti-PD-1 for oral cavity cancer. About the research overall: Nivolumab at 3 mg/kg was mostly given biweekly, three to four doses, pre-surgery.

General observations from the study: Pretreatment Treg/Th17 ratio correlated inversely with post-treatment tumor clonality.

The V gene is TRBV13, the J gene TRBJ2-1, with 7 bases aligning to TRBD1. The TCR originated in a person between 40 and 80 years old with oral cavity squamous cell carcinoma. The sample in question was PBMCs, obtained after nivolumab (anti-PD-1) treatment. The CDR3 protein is CASSLTWTGYNEQFF. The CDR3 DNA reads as TGTGCCAGCAGCCTCACCTGGACAGGATACAATGAGCAGTTCTTC. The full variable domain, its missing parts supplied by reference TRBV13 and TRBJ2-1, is AAGVIQSPRHLIKEKRETATLKCYPIPRHDTVYWYQQGPGQDPQFLISFYEKMQSDKGSIPDRFSAQQFSDYHSELNMSSLELGDSALYFCASSLTWTGYNEQFFGPGTRLTVL.